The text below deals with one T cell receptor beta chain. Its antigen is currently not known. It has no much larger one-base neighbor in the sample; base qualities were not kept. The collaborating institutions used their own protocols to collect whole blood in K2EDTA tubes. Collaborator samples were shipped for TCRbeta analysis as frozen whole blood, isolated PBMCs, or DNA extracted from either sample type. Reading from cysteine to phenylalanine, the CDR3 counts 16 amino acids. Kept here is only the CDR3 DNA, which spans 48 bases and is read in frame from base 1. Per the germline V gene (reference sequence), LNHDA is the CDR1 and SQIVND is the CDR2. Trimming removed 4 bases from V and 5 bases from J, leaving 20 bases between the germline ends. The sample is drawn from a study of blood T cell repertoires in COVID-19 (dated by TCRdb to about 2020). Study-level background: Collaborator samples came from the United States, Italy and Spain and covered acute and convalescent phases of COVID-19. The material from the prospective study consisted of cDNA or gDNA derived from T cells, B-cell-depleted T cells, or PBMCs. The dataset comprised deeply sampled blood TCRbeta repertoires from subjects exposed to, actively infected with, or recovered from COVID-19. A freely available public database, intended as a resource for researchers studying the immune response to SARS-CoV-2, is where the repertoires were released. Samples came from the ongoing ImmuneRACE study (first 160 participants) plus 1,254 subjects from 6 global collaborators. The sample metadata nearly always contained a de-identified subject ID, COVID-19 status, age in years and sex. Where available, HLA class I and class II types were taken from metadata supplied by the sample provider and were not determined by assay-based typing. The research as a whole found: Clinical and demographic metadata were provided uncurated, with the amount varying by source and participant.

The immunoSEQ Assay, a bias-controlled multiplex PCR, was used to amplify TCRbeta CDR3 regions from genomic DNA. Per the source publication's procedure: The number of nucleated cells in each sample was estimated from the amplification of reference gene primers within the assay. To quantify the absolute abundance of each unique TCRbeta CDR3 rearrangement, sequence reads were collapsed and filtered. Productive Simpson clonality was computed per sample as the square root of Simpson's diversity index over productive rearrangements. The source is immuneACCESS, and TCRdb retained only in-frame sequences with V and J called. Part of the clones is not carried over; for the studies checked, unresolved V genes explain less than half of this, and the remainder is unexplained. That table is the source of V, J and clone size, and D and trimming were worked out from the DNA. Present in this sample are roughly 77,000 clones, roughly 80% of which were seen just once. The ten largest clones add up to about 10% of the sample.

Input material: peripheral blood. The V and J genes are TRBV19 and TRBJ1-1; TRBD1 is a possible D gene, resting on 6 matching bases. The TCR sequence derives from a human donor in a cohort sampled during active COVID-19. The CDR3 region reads CASSTLRTGQRTEAFF. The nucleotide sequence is TGTGCCAGTAGTACCCTACGTACGGGACAAAGAACTGAAGCTTTCTTT.